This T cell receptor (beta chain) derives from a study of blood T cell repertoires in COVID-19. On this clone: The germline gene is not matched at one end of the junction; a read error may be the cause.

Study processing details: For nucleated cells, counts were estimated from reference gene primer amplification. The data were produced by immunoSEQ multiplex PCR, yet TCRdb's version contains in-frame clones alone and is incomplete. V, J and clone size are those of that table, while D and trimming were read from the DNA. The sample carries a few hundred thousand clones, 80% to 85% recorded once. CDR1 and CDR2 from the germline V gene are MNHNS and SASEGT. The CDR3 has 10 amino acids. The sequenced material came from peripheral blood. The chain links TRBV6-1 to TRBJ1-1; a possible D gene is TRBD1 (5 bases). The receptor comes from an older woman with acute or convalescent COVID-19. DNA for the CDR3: TGTGCCAGCCGTGAGGGGCGAGCTTTCTTT. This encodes CASREGRAFF.